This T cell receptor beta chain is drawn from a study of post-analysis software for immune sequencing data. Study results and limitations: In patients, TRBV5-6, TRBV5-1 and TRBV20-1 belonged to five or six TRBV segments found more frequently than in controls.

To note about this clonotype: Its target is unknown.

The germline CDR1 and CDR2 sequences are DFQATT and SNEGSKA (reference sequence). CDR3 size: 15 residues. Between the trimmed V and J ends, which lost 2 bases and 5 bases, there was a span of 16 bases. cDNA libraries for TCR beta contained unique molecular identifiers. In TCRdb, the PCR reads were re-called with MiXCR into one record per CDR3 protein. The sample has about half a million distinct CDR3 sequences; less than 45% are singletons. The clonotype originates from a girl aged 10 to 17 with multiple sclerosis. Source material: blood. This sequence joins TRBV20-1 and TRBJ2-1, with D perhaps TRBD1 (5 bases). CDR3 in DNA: TGCAGTGCTAGATTAGTGGGGCTTGTTGACAATGAGCAGTTCTTC. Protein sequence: CSARLVGLVDNEQFF.